This is a list of T cell receptor beta chains from one sample in a study of control samples from healthy donors and cancer patients. Repertoires were generated with immunoSEQ multiplex PCR, while TCRdb's copy carries only in-frame clones and drops some. The sample lists about 170,000 clones, about 90% occurring once. Sequencing was carried out using blood. The receptors come from a man under 40 in good health. CDR3s include the opening cysteine and the closing phenylalanine or tryptophan. The D gene is left open where the match is weak. Not all rows give a size; the values are once, few, many and, for expanded clones, a class.

j_call clone_size d_call v_call cdr3_aa cdr3_nt
TRBJ2-1 - TRBD1 TRBV5-1 CASSSGQGASNEQFF TGCGCCAGCAGCTCGGGACAGGGGGCGTCCAATGAGCAGTTCTTC
TRBJ2-7 - TRBD2 TRBV5-1 CASRTMGRGASYEQYF TGCGCCAGCAGAACAATGGGGAGGGGCGCCTCCTACGAGCAGTACTTC
TRBJ1-1 - - TRBV19 CASSYSVGTEAFF TGTGCCAGTAGTTACAGCGTTGGCACTGAAGCTTTCTTT
TRBJ1-1 - - TRBV5-6 CASSLAMPNTEAFF TGTGCCAGCAGCCTTGCAATGCCGAACACTGAAGCTTTCTTT
TRBJ1-3 - - TRBV12-3/TRBV12-4 CASSWGYGNTIYF TGTGCCAGCAGTTGGGGATACGGGAACACCATATATTTT
TRBJ1-3 - - TRBV13 CASSFSLGTASGNTIYF TGTGCCAGCAGCTTTTCCCTCGGGACGGCCTCTGGAAACACCATATATTTT
TRBJ2-5 - - TRBV2 CASSEKTGGETQYF TGTGCCAGCAGTGAAAAAACCGGAGGGGAGACCCAGTACTTC
TRBJ1-5 - - TRBV11-2 CASSPGGGTNQPQHF TGTGCCAGCAGCCCCGGCGGCGGAACGAATCAGCCCCAGCATTTT
TRBJ2-3 - - TRBV7-3 CASSLGGRPEGSDTQYF TGTGCCAGCAGCTTGGGGGGTCGACCAGAAGGGTCAGATACGCAGTATTTT
TRBJ2-2 - - TRBV18 CASSPGAAGSTANTGELFF TGTGCCAGCTCACCAGGAGCCGCGGGATCGACCGCGAACACCGGGGAGCTGTTTTTT
TRBJ2-5 - TRBD1 TRBV5-5 CASSTPGQGPQETQYF TGTGCCAGCAGCACTCCGGGACAGGGGCCACAAGAGACCCAGTACTTC
TRBJ1-1 - - TRBV7-9 CASSFLDTEAFF TGTGCCAGCAGCTTTCTAGACACTGAAGCTTTCTTT
TRBJ2-7 - - TRBV6-5 CATPLQGRPYEQYF TGTGCCACTCCATTACAGGGAAGACCCTACGAGCAGTACTTC
TRBJ2-5 - - TRBV18 CASSPPDRHYQETQYF TGTGCCAGCTCACCACCGGATAGACACTACCAAGAGACCCAGTACTTC
TRBJ1-2 once - TRBV6-5 CASSPLDRSGYTF TGTGCCAGCAGTCCTTTGGACAGATCCGGCTACACCTTC
TRBJ2-3 - - TRBV5-4 CASSSTSTGGTDTQYF TGTGCCAGCAGCTCAACCTCGACAGGTGGCACAGATACGCAGTATTTT
TRBJ1-6 once - TRBV18 CASSPMGATGWNSPLHF TGTGCCAGCTCACCGATGGGGGCGACGGGATGGAATTCACCCCTCCACTTT
TRBJ2-5 - TRBD2 TRBV18 CASSPGGQETQYF TGTGCCAGCTCACCGGGGGGGCAAGAGACCCAGTACTTC
TRBJ2-7 - TRBD2 TRBV10-3 CASRAGGNGEQYF TGTGCCAGCAGGGCGGGAGGGAACGGCGAGCAGTACTTC
TRBJ1-2 - TRBD1 TRBV18 CASSPQGASYGYTF TGTGCCAGCTCACCGCAGGGGGCGTCTTATGGCTACACCTTC
TRBJ2-5 - TRBD2 TRBV6-4 CASIGLGTSRIKETQYF TGTGCCAGCATTGGGCTGGGGACTAGCCGTATAAAAGAGACCCAGTACTTC
TRBJ2-2 - - TRBV6-1 CASSESGTGELFF TGTGCCAGCAGTGAAAGTGGGACCGGGGAGCTGTTTTTT
TRBJ2-7 - TRBD1 TRBV7-9 CASSLVVTGGSYEQYF TGTGCCAGCAGCTTAGTGGTTACAGGGGGCTCCTACGAGCAGTACTTC
TRBJ1-5 - - TRBV19 CASSIRDPIQPQHF TGTGCCAGTAGTATTCGCGACCCAATTCAGCCCCAGCATTTT
TRBJ2-2 - TRBD2 TRBV6-2/TRBV6-3 CASSPGLAENTGELFF TGTGCCAGCAGTCCAGGACTAGCGGAAAACACCGGGGAGCTGTTTTTT
TRBJ1-5 - - TRBV12-3/TRBV12-4 CASTGQNNQPQHF TGTGCCAGCACCGGACAGAACAATCAGCCCCAGCATTTT
TRBJ2-7 - TRBD2 TRBV5-1 CASSLGLAGGPHEQYF TGCGCCAGCAGCTTGGGACTAGCGGGGGGGCCTCACGAGCAGTACTTC
TRBJ2-5 - TRBD2 TRBV9 CASSVEGLASQETQYF TGTGCCAGCAGCGTAGAGGGACTAGCGTCCCAAGAGACCCAGTACTTC
TRBJ2-1 - - TRBV18 CASSPPQKSSYNEQFF TGTGCCAGCTCACCACCGCAAAAGAGCTCCTACAATGAGCAGTTCTTC
TRBJ2-7 - - TRBV9 CASSVIPGQEQYF TGTGCCAGCAGCGTTATCCCTGGACAGGAGCAGTACTTC
TRBJ1-2 - TRBD1 TRBV7-3 CASSLKGDRSGGYTF TGTGCCAGCAGCTTAAAGGGGGACAGGTCTGGAGGCTACACCTTC
TRBJ1-3 - - TRBV5-1 CASSLGQGFGNTIYF TGCGCCAGCAGCTTGGGGCAGGGTTTCGGAAACACCATATATTTT
TRBJ1-6 once - TRBV15 CATSRDRTGQSYNSPLHF TGTGCCACCAGCAGAGATCGAACAGGGCAATCCTATAATTCACCCCTCCACTTT
TRBJ2-2 - - TRBV30 CAWSPESNTGELFF TGTGCCTGGAGCCCGGAATCGAACACCGGGGAGCTGTTTTTT
TRBJ2-2 once - TRBV9 CASSPPGGGGNTGELFF TGTGCCAGCAGCCCCCCCGGCGGTGGGGGGAACACCGGGGAGCTGTTTTTT
TRBJ1-2 - TRBD1 TRBV3-1/TRBV3-2 CASSLDREKGYTF TGTGCCAGCAGCCTCGACAGGGAGAAAGGCTACACCTTC
TRBJ1-6 few TRBD1 TRBV19 CASSTGQGVSLHF TGTGCCAGTAGTACCGGACAGGGTGTCTCCCTCCACTTT
TRBJ2-1 - TRBD2 TRBV2 CASKASGVLDEQFF TGTGCCAGCAAAGCTAGCGGGGTTTTGGATGAGCAGTTCTTC
TRBJ2-7 - TRBD1 TRBV10-2 CASSGQAYKQYF TGCGCCAGCTCTGGACAGGCCTACAAGCAGTACTTC
TRBJ1-4 once - TRBV5-1 CASSLGAGPNEKLFF TGCGCCAGCAGCTTGGGGGCAGGCCCTAATGAAAAACTGTTTTTT
TRBJ1-1 - - TRBV3-1/TRBV3-2 CASSLRAGNSRAFF TGTGCCAGCAGCCTCAGGGCCGGTAATTCTAGAGCTTTCTTT
TRBJ1-6 - - TRBV7-9 CASSLDRLRSPLHF TGTGCCAGCAGCTTAGACAGACTAAGGTCACCCCTCCACTTT
TRBJ1-2 - TRBD1 TRBV5-6 CASSVASGQGGYTF TGTGCCAGCAGCGTGGCCTCGGGACAGGGAGGCTACACCTTC
TRBJ2-7 - TRBD2 TRBV4-1 CASSQVLSGGIYEQYF TGCGCCAGCAGCCAAGTTCTCTCGGGGGGGATTTACGAGCAGTACTTC
TRBJ1-5 - TRBD1 TRBV15 CATSSFLGTASNQPQHF TGTGCCACCAGCAGTTTCTTAGGGACAGCTAGCAATCAGCCCCAGCATTTT